The sequence of this TCR beta chain was determined in a study of cytomegalovirus exposure and HLA in healthy donors. The method was immunoSEQ multiplex PCR; TCRdb's version includes in-frame clones alone and lacks a portion of them. Counted here are 110,000 or so clones, 70% to 90% occurring once; the ten biggest clones make up 1.5% to 2%. The CDR3 covers 14 residues. Germline loops: CDR1 MNHEY, CDR2 SMNVEV (reference sequence). V shed 6 bases, J shed 4 bases, and the junction held 9 bases outside the gene matches. The specimen was PBMCs. This clonotype originated in a man aged 18 to 29 in good health and CMV-seronegative. This chain joins TRBV27 and TRBJ2-7, with 7 bases aligning to TRBD1. In nucleotides, the CDR3 is TGTGCCAGCAGCTACCGGACAGGAGGATACGAGCAGTACTTC. This gives the protein CASSYRTGGYEQYF.